Listed here are 30 T cell receptor beta chains from one sample, sequenced in a study of blood T cell repertoires in COVID-19. Only in-frame clones appear in the TCRdb table, and some are missing; sequencing was by immunoSEQ multiplex PCR. The sample lists 250,000 to 350,000 clones, about 86% occurring once. The source material was peripheral blood. Receptor source: a person between 65 and 80 years old with COVID-19, enrolled during active disease.

The chain couples TRBV9 to TRBJ1-2, with D perhaps TRBD1 (5 bases). The germline V and J ends were trimmed by 7 bases and 8 bases, with 15 bases remaining between them. Per the germline V gene, CDR1 is SGDLS and CDR2 is YYNGEE. This CDR3 has 12 amino acids. This CDR3 reads CASRGDEVGYTF. CDR3 nucleotides: TGTGCCAGCCGGGGGGATGAGGTAGGCTACACCTTC.

The chain couples TRBV6-1 to TRBJ2-4, with 7 positions matching TRBD1. V lost 1 base, J lost 0 bases, and 12 bases stayed unmatched. The CDR3 has 19 residues. The germline CDR1 and CDR2 sequences are MNHNS and SASEGT. CDR3 protein: CASSEEWTGDSLAKNIQYF. CDR3 sequence (DNA): TGTGCCAGCAGTGAAGAGTGGACAGGTGATTCCCTAGCCAAAAACATTCAGTACTTC.

This sequence joins TRBV9 and TRBJ1-6, with D unclear. Trimming took off 0 bases at V and 0 bases at J, with 7 bases between the two ends. Germline CDR1 SGDLS, CDR2 YYNGEE. CDR3 size: 16 residues. The CDR3 is CASSVDGSSYNSPLHF. CDR3 DNA sequence: TGTGCCAGCAGCGTAGACGGGAGCTCCTATAATTCACCCCTCCACTTT. The full variable domain, with the rest looked up from reference TRBV9 and TRBJ1-6, is DSGVTQTPKHLITATGQRVTLRCSPRSGDLSVYWYQQSLDQGLQFLIQYYNGEERAKGNILERFSAQQFPDLHSELNLSSLELGDSALYFCASSVDGSSYNSPLHFGNGTRLTVT.

The gene calls are TRBV9 and TRBJ1-1, with 8 bases that match TRBD1. Per germline, CDR1 SGDLS and CDR2 YYNGEE. The CDR3 is 13 amino acids. V trimming: 4 bases; J trimming: 7 bases; junction bases outside the gene matches: 6. CDR3 in DNA: TGTGCCAGCAGCACCCGACAGGGGTTTGAAGCTTTCTTT. Protein product: CASSTRQGFEAFF.

As to this clone: This same CDR3 is encoded by further DNA sequences in the sample. The chain recombines TRBV5-4 with TRBJ1-5; D uncertain. CDR1 and CDR2 (germline): SGHNT, YYREEE (reference sequence). V was pared by 0 bases and J by 4 bases, with 8 bases between. The CDR3 is 14 amino acids. This CDR3 reads CASSLGGANQPQHF. In nucleotides, the CDR3 is TGTGCCAGCAGCTTGGGGGGAGCAAATCAGCCCCAGCATTTT.

The chain recombines TRBV5-5 with TRBJ1-5, with D unclear. The CDR3 runs to 16 residues. Germline V lookup: CDR1 SGHKS, CDR2 YYEKEE (reference sequence). V gave up 0 bases and J gave up 4 bases, with 14 bases separating them. The CDR3 here is CASSLAIRGGNQPQHF. Here the CDR3 DNA reads TGTGCCAGCAGCTTGGCGATTAGAGGAGGGAATCAGCCCCAGCATTTT.

V and J are TRBV3-1 (or the pseudogene TRBV3-2) and TRBJ2-5; TRBD2 matches 8 bases. The CDR3 covers 15 residues. Germline-derived CDR1 and CDR2 are LGHDT and YNNKEL (reference sequence). The V gene end was trimmed by 4 bases and the J gene end by 4 bases; junction bases not matched to a gene: 8. CDR3 amino acids: CASSLVPAGVETQYF. CDR3 sequence (DNA): TGTGCCAGCAGCCTTGTGCCAGCGGGGGTAGAGACCCAGTACTTC.

The chain joins TRBV4-3 to TRBJ2-2; the match to TRBD1 covers 10 bases. There are 16 residues in the CDR3. Trimming cost V 4 bases and J 6 bases; bases outside gene matches: 8. CDR1 is LGHNA, CDR2 YSLEER, per germline. The CDR3 spells CASSRGDRGGSGELFF. CDR3 nucleotide sequence: TGCGCCAGCAGCCGAGGGGACAGGGGCGGATCCGGGGAGCTGTTTTTT.

The V call is TRBV9, the J call TRBJ2-2; no clear D gene. Trimming pared 4 bases from V and 5 bases from J, leaving 6 bases between. This CDR3 region has 12 residues. Germline V lookup: CDR1 SGDLS, CDR2 YYNGEE. Here the CDR3 DNA reads TGTGCCAGCAGCTTCGTGACCGGGGAGCTGTTTTTT. Translated: CASSFVTGELFF. Based on the CDR3 plus reference TRBV9 and TRBJ2-2, the full variable domain is DSGVTQTPKHLITATGQRVTLRCSPRSGDLSVYWYQQSLDQGLQFLIQYYNGEERAKGNILERFSAQQFPDLHSELNLSSLELGDSALYFCASSFVTGELFFGEGSRLTVL.

The rearrangement uses TRBV7-2 and TRBJ2-7; TRBD1 is a possible D gene (6 bases). Per germline, CDR1 SGHTA and CDR2 FQGNSA. CDR3 length: 14 residues. Trimming removed 5 bases at V and 3 bases at J, with 14 bases between. CDR3 sequence reads: CASSPPTGSYEQYF. DNA for the CDR3: TGTGCCAGCAGCCCCCCGACAGGAAGCTACGAGCAGTACTTC.

J is TRBJ2-7 and V is TRBV28; D is undetermined. V gave up 5 bases and J gave up 2 bases, with 19 bases separating them. Germline CDR1 reads MDHEN; CDR2 reads SYDVKM. The CDR3 consists of 16 residues. The CDR3 here is CASSPTAQYPPYEQYF. The DNA of the CDR3 is TGTGCCAGCAGTCCCACGGCACAGTATCCCCCCTACGAGCAGTACTTC.

The chain uses TRBV9 and TRBJ1-1; TRBD1 agrees at 7 bases. The CDR3 spans 13 residues. The trim removed 1 base at V and 5 bases at J, leaving 2 bases unmatched. CDR1 SGDLS and CDR2 YYNGEE come from the germline V gene. In DNA, the CDR3 is TGTGCCAGCAGCGTAACAGGGGTTACTGAAGCTTTCTTT. Translated, it gives CASSVTGVTEAFF.

The chain has TRBV19 and TRBJ1-5; TRBD1 is a possible D gene (6 bases). The ends were cut back, 4 bases at V and 5 bases at J, with 15 bases in the middle. CDR1 is LNHDA, CDR2 SQIVND, per germline (reference sequence). The CDR3 runs 15 residues. The CDR3 region has the DNA TGTGCCAGTAGTAGGGACACAGGCCTGCATCAGCCCCAGCATTTT. Protein: CASSRDTGLHQPQHF.

The chain joins TRBV28 to TRBJ1-3; weak D call: TRBD1 (6 bases). Trimming took 6 bases from V and 2 from J, leaving 14 bases between them. The germline CDR1 and CDR2 sequences are MDHEN and SYDVKM. This CDR3 spans 15 amino acids. The CDR3 DNA follows: TGTGCCAGCAGACAGGGAGGGATCGCTGGAAACACCATATATTTT. Amino acid sequence: CASRQGGIAGNTIYF.

This clone was seen a few times. This sequence joins TRBV19 and TRBJ2-7; a possible D gene is TRBD2 (6 bases). CDR1 and CDR2 from the germline V gene are LNHDA and SQIVND (reference sequence). The CDR3 loop spans 14 amino acids. Between the trimmed V and J ends, which lost 6 bases and 2 bases, there was a span of 14 bases. As DNA, the CDR3 is TGTGCCAGTAGCGGGACCGGGGGACCCTACGAGCAGTACTTC. Protein sequence: CASSGTGGPYEQYF. Together with reference TRBV19 and TRBJ2-7, the CDR3 gives the full variable domain: DGGITQSPKYLFRKEGQNVTLSCEQNLNHDAMYWYRQDPGQGLRLIYYSQIVNDFQKGDIAEGYSVSREKKESFPLTVTSAQKNPTAFYLCASSGTGGPYEQYFGPGTRLTVT.

The chain links TRBV15 to TRBJ1-2; 11 bases map to TRBD1. Germline CDR1 and CDR2: LNHNV and YYDKDF (reference sequence). Trimming removed 1 base from V and 4 bases from J; junction bases left unmatched: 5. The CDR3 is made up of 16 amino acids. The CDR3 loop is CATSRAGTGGGYGYTF. The CDR3 DNA reads as TGTGCCACCAGCAGAGCCGGGACAGGGGGTGGCTATGGCTACACCTTC.

V usage is TRBV3-1 (or the pseudogene TRBV3-2) and J usage is TRBJ2-1; D gene uncertain. The CDR3 consists of 15 residues. Germline loops: CDR1 LGHDT, CDR2 YNNKEL (reference sequence). The V and J ends lost 0 bases and 1 base respectively, with 7 bases between them. CDR3 amino acids: CASSQDGGSYNEQFF. The CDR3, as DNA: TGTGCCAGCAGCCAAGATGGCGGTTCCTACAATGAGCAGTTCTTC.

This chain connects TRBV19 to TRBJ1-3; D uncertain. Germline-derived CDR1 and CDR2 are LNHDA and SQIVND (reference sequence). V was cut by 5 bases and J by 2 bases, with 16 bases left in between. The CDR3 consists of 16 residues. The DNA of the CDR3 is TGTGCCAGTAGTCCCCGGGTAGGAGGGACTGGAAACACCATATATTTT. It yields the protein CASSPRVGGTGNTIYF.

V and J are TRBV19 and TRBJ2-1; 9 bases line up with TRBD1. CDR1 is LNHDA and CDR2 is SQIVND in the germline V gene (reference sequence). The CDR3 is 20 amino acids. Trimming took 6 bases from V and 0 from J; bases not matched to a gene: 18. CDR3 in DNA: TGTGCCAGTAGGACCCCCCCCCGGGACAGGGCTGCAAGCTCCTACAATGAGCAGTTCTTC. This encodes CASRTPPRDRAASSYNEQFF. The full variable domain, its missing parts supplied by reference TRBV19 and TRBJ2-1, is DGGITQSPKYLFRKEGQNVTLSCEQNLNHDAMYWYRQDPGQGLRLIYYSQIVNDFQKGDIAEGYSVSREKKESFPLTVTSAQKNPTAFYLCASRTPPRDRAASSYNEQFFGPGTRLTVL.

This clone was seen a handful of times. The chain combines TRBV28 with TRBJ1-2, with D perhaps matching TRBD1 (5 bases). Germline assignment: CDR1 MDHEN and CDR2 SYDVKM. Trimming took off 6 bases at V and 2 bases at J, with 19 bases between the two ends. The CDR3 covers 16 residues. This CDR3 is CASRVSGTQDNYGYTF. The DNA for the CDR3 is TGTGCCAGCAGGGTGAGCGGGACGCAGGACAACTATGGCTACACCTTC.

In nucleotides, the CDR3 is TGTGCCAGCAGTTCCCGAGGGAGGAACACTGAAGCTTTCTTT. Translation: CASSSRGRNTEAFF. The V call is TRBV6-5, the J call TRBJ1-1; D is uncertain. The V end lost 4 bases, the J end lost 1 base, and 10 bases lay between the germline ends. There are 14 residues in the CDR3. Germline V gene data show CDR1 as MNHEY and CDR2 as SVGAGI.

The rearrangement joins TRBV5-4 to TRBJ1-1; the D gene is possibly TRBD1 (6 bases). With 3 bases removed from V and 5 bases from J, the gap between germline ends came to 14 bases. There are 14 residues in the CDR3. Germline V CDR1 and CDR2: SGHNT, YYREEE (reference sequence). The CDR3, as DNA: TGTGCCAGCAGCTCCCCAGGGGCTGGAACTGAAGCTTTCTTT. It yields the protein CASSSPGAGTEAFF.

This rearrangement joins TRBV19 to TRBJ2-2; tentatively, D is TRBD2 (6 bases). The CDR3 has 14 amino acids. Trimming removed 5 bases at V and 1 base at J, with 8 bases between. Looked up from germline, CDR1 is LNHDA and CDR2 is SQIVND (reference sequence). The CDR3 nucleotides read TGTGCCAGTAGTTGGCGGGGGAACACCGGGGAGCTGTTTTTT. This encodes CASSWRGNTGELFF.

The rearrangement uses TRBV6-1 and TRBJ2-3; D might be TRBD1 (6 bases). CDR3 length: 16 residues. Per the germline V gene, CDR1 is MNHNS and CDR2 is SASEGT. With 2 bases removed from V and 1 base from J, the gap between germline ends came to 13 bases. This chain's CDR3 is CASSEQGIVGTDTQYF. In nucleotides, the CDR3 is TGTGCCAGCAGTGAACAGGGGATCGTCGGCACAGATACGCAGTATTTT.

The rearrangement joins TRBV6-5 to TRBJ1-2, with D tentatively TRBD1 (5 bases). Per the germline V gene, CDR1 is MNHEY and CDR2 is SVGAGI. The CDR3 spans 15 residues. V lost 6 bases and J lost 4, with 18 bases in between. The CDR3 DNA sequence: TGTGCCAGCAGCTACCAAGGGGATCTGGGCTATGGCTACACCTTC. Its protein is CASSYQGDLGYGYTF.

The J gene is TRBJ2-1, the V gene TRBV9, with unresolved D. CDR3 length equals 14 residues. The V gene's germline CDR1 is SGDLS and CDR2 YYNGEE. The germline V and J ends were trimmed by 0 bases and 6 bases, with 10 bases remaining between them. In DNA form, the CDR3 reads TGTGCCAGCAGCGTAGTCGCAGATCTCAATGAGCAGTTCTTC. As protein: CASSVVADLNEQFF.

J is TRBJ2-1 and V is TRBV24-1; TRBD1 matches at 9 bases. The germline CDR1 and CDR2 sequences are KGHDR and SFDVKD. V gave up 3 bases and J gave up 2 bases; unmatched junction bases: 7. This CDR3 region has 17 residues. The CDR3 protein is CATSDPGTGYTYNEQFF. CDR3 bases: TGTGCCACCAGTGATCCCGGGACAGGGTATACCTACAATGAGCAGTTCTTC.

This clone appeared a few times. The chain links TRBV9 to TRBJ1-6; D perhaps matches TRBD1 (6 bases). There are 14 residues in the CDR3. V was pared by 2 bases and J by 7 bases, with 10 bases between. In germline, CDR1 is SGDLS, CDR2 YYNGEE. The CDR3 region has the DNA TGTGCCAGCAGCGTTGGACAGCTCAATTCACCCCTCCACTTT. Translation: CASSVGQLNSPLHF.

The chain recombines TRBV5-1 with TRBJ2-5; TRBD1 aligns across 7 bases. The germline V gene encodes CDR1 SGHRS and CDR2 YFSETQ. This CDR3 has 16 residues. Trimming cost V 3 bases and J 4 bases; bases outside gene matches: 12. CDR3 amino acids: CASSSRGQLLPETQYF. CDR3 nucleotides: TGCGCCAGCAGCTCACGGGGACAGTTGTTGCCAGAGACCCAGTACTTC.

The rearrangement joins TRBV4-2 to TRBJ2-7, with 7 bases lining up with TRBD1. The CDR3 runs to 16 residues. The trim removed 1 base at V and 3 bases at J, leaving 9 bases unmatched. Germline V gene data show CDR1 as LGHNA and CDR2 as YNFKEQ. In nucleotides, the CDR3 is TGTGCCAGCAGCCAAGGTAACAGGGGAAGGGGCTACGAGCAGTACTTC. Its translation is CASSQGNRGRGYEQYF.